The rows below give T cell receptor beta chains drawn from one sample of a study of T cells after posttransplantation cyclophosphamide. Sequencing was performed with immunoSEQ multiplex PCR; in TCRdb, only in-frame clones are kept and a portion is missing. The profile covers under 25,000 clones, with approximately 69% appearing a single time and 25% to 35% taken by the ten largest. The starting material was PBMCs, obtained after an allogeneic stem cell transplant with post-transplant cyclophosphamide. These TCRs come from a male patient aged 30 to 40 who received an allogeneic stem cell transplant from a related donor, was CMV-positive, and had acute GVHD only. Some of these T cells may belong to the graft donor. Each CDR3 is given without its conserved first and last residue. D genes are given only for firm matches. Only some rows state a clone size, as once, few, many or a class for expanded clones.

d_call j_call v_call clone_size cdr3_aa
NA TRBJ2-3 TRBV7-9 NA ASSQRQASTDTQY
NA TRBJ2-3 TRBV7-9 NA ASSFAGITDTQY
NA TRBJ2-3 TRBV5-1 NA ASSFAGSTDTQY
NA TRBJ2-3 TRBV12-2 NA ASSPPTGERDTQY
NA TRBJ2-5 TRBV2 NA ASSRAPGETQY
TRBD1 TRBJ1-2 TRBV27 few ASRKTGDGYT
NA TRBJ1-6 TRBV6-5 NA ASRRQGNTPLH
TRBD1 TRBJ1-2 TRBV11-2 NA ASSQDRTGQYGYT
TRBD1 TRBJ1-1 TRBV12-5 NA ASGLGQGMNTEAF
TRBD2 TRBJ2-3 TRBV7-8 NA ASSPRTSGGKDTQY
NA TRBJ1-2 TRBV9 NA ASSVQGSGYT
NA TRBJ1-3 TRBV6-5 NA ASRFRNTIY
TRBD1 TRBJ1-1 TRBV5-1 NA ASSLAGQAQR
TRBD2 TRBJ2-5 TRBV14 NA ASSRRLARQETQY
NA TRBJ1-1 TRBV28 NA ASSSLTQLTEAF
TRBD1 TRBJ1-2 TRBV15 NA ATSRDLPGQGTYGYT
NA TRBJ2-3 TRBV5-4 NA ASSLAPGTDTQY
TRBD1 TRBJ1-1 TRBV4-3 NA ASSQQGATTEAF
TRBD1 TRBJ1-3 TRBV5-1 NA ASSLGSRDSSGNTIY
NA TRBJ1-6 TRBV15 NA ATSRGTLGDSPLH
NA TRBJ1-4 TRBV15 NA ATSLRTSTNEKLF
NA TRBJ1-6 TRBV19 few ASTSRGNSYNSPLH
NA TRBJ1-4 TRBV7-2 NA ASSFAGIEKLF
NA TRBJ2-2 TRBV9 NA ASNPDGAGELF
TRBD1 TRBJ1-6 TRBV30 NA AWVARGRGNYSPLH
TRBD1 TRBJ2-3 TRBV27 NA ASSMTGFADTQY
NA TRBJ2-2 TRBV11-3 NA ASSFAGTENTGELF
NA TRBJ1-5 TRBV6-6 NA ASSKDTGLQPQH
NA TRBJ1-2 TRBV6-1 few ASISGGVANYGYT
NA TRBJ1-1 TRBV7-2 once ASSREVGEAF
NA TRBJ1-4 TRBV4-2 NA ASSQDPGTNNEKLF
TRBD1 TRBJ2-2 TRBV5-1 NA ASSFGDRTYGELF
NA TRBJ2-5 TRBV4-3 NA ASSQDSSRGIETQY
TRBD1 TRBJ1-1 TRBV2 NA ASSLRSTGPASNTEAF
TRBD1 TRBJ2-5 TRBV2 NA ASSYRGETQY
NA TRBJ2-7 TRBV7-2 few ASRGPGGNEQY
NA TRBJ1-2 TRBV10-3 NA AISEGSLRNGYT
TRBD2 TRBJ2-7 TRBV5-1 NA ASSLVGGGAYEQY